Detailed here is one T cell receptor beta chain. Its target is unknown. TCRdb re-derived calls from the 5' RACE reads in MiXCR, one entry per CDR3 protein. Counted here are fewer than 800,000 distinct CDR3 sequences, roughly 7.1% occurring once; the ten biggest clones make up 1.6%. The sample is drawn from a study of identical twins. Findings and limits, study-wide: Monozygotic twins shared more out-of-frame TCR alpha than recombination models predicted.

The CDR3 sequence is 13 residues long. The V gene lost 7 bases and the J gene lost 4 bases, with 13 bases spanning the gap. CDR1 and CDR2 from the germline V gene are SNHLY and FYNNEI. A further study also used this sample, focusing on yellow fever vaccine responses in identical twins.

The clonotype originates from a woman between 18 and 29 years old in good health. The chain is built from TRBV2 and TRBJ1-1; D uncertain. The sample taken for sequencing was PBMCs. The CDR3 is CASTTTPGTEAFF. In DNA, the CDR3 is TGTGCCAGCACCACTACACCCGGCACTGAAGCTTTCTTT.